Each of the 26 T cell receptor beta chains below was sequenced from the same sample in a study of T cells in Graves' hyperthyroidism and ophthalmopathy. Researchers amplified the TCR beta CDR3 regions from RNA transcripts. HTBI primers were employed in a first-round RT-PCR of the TCR CDR3. TCRdb re-derived calls from the multiplex PCR reads in MiXCR, one entry per CDR3 protein. Found here are 550,000 to 850,000 distinct CDR3 sequences, 18% of them singletons; the top ten hold 16%. Input material: blood. The receptors here all came from a woman aged 45-65 years with Graves' hyperthyroidism that later progressed to Graves' ophthalmopathy.

A remark on this clonotype: One junction end disagrees with the germline gene, perhaps due to a read error. The V call is TRBV29-1, the J call TRBJ2-1, with 7 nucleotides matching TRBD1. The CDR3 runs to 14 residues. Germline CDR1 SQVTM, CDR2 ANQGSEA. CDR3 region: CSAAGTETYKEQFF. In DNA, the CDR3 is TGCAGCGCTGCCGGGACAGAGACCTACAAAGAGCAGTTCTTC.

The rearrangement joins TRBV2 to TRBJ2-6; D is unresolved. The V end was cut by 4 bases, the J end by 4 bases, with 17 bases between. This CDR3 has 17 residues. Germline lookup yields CDR1 SNHLY and CDR2 FYNNEI. The CDR3 DNA follows: TGTGCCAGCAGTGTGAACACTAATTTCCCCGGGGCCAACGTCCTGACTTTC. Protein product: CASSVNTNFPGANVLTF.

Ten or more counts support this clonotype. The chain employs TRBV24-1 and TRBJ2-5, with TRBD1 matching 7 bases. In germline, CDR1 is KGHDR, CDR2 SFDVKD. The J segment lost 7 bases and the V segment lost 4 bases, leaving 14 bases of the junction unmatched. The CDR3 contains 16 residues. This CDR3 is CATSDSGDRRKRTQYF. The CDR3 nucleotides are TGTGCCACCAGTGACTCTGGGGACAGACGGAAACGGACCCAGTACTTC.

The chain joins TRBV5-1 to TRBJ1-1; the match to TRBD1 covers 8 bases. Per the germline V gene, CDR1 is SGHRS and CDR2 is YFSETQ. The V and J ends lost 3 bases and 8 bases, in that order; junction bases with no gene match: 9. This CDR3 has 14 residues. The CDR3 loop is CASSSDRDYAEAFF. CDR3 DNA sequence: TGCGCCAGCAGCTCGGACAGGGACTATGCGGAAGCTTTCTTT.

Details on this clonotype: Likely a read error: the CDR3 ends without its conserved phenylalanine or tryptophan. This sequence joins TRBV11-2 and TRBJ1-5, with D unclear. Germline CDR1 and CDR2: SGHAT and FQNNGV. The CDR3 spans 13 residues. V was cut by 6 bases and J by 3 bases, with 9 bases left in between. CDR3 nucleotide sequence: TGTGCCAGCAGTTTCCAGAACAATCAGCCCCAGCATTAT. Translated, it gives CASSFQNNQPQHY.

This clonotype was recorded at least ten times. The chain uses TRBV5-1 and TRBJ1-2; D is unclear. V lost 4 bases to trimming and J lost 3 bases, with 10 bases between them. Germline V gives CDR1 SGHRS, CDR2 YFSETQ. The CDR3 totals 13 residues. CDR3 in amino acids: CASSPQRDYGYTF. In DNA form, the CDR3 reads TGCGCCAGCAGCCCGCAGAGGGACTATGGCTACACCTTC. Combining the CDR3 with reference TRBV5-1 and TRBJ1-2 gives the whole variable domain KAGVTQTPRYLIKTRGQQVTLSCSPISGHRSVSWYQQTPGQGLQFLFEYFSETQRNKGNFPGRFSGRQFSNSRSEMNVSTLELGDSALYLCASSPQRDYGYTFGSGTRLTVV.

The rearrangement links TRBV5-1 to TRBJ2-1; 10 positions agree with TRBD1. The CDR3 consists of 18 residues. J was trimmed by 2 bases and V by 3 bases; bases with no gene match: 11. The germline CDR1 and CDR2 sequences are SGHRS and YFSETQ. CDR3 protein: CASSSGTGAFRAYNEQFF. In DNA form, the CDR3 reads TGCGCCAGCAGCTCAGGGACAGGGGCCTTCCGGGCCTACAATGAGCAGTTCTTC.

The J gene is TRBJ2-3, the V gene TRBV10-2; 8 nucleotides align to TRBD2. This CDR3 has 13 residues. The ends lost 4 bases at V and 5 bases at J; junction bases unmatched: 2. Germline CDR1 and CDR2: WSHSY and SAAADI. The CDR3 region has the DNA TGCGCCAGCAGTGCGGGGGGGAGAGATACGCAGTATTTT. It encodes CASSAGGRDTQYF.

There are a few counts of this clonotype. The chain links TRBV5-5 to TRBJ1-1; the D is unclear. Germline CDR1 and CDR2: SGHKS and YYEKEE (reference sequence). V lost 4 bases and J 1 base, leaving 14 bases between the germline ends. There are 15 residues in the CDR3. The CDR3 DNA is TGTGCCAGCAGCCGACGTGTGGACGGGAACACTGAAGCTTTCTTT. As protein: CASSRRVDGNTEAFF.

A few counts support this clonotype. The V gene is TRBV27, the J gene TRBJ2-1; D is uncertain. With 2 bases removed from V and 2 bases from J, the gap between germline ends came to 4 bases. The CDR3 length is 13 residues. CDR1 and CDR2 (germline): MNHEY, SMNVEV (reference sequence). CDR3 sequence reads: CASSLNTYNEQFF. The CDR3 DNA follows: TGTGCCAGCAGTTTAAACACCTACAATGAGCAGTTCTTC.

This clonotype has a count of ten or more. The DNA of the CDR3 is TGTGCCAGCACCCACGGGGCTAGCGGCCAAGAGACCCAGTACTTC. It yields the protein CASTHGASGQETQYF. V gene TRBV6-2 or TRBV6-3 combines with J gene TRBJ2-5; 7 positions agree with TRBD2. The ends lost 7 bases at V and 1 base at J; junction bases unmatched: 9. This CDR3 has 15 amino acids. Germline values: CDR1 MNHEY, CDR2 SVGEGT.

This clonotype was observed at least ten times. The V gene is TRBV2, the J gene TRBJ1-2; possibly TRBD1 for D (5 bases). The CDR3 is 14 amino acids. The germline CDR1 and CDR2 sequences are SNHLY and FYNNEI. Trimming removed 4 bases from V and 4 bases from J, with 13 bases in between. CDR3 amino acids: CASSVKGFGYGYTF. The CDR3 DNA reads TGTGCCAGCAGTGTAAAGGGGTTCGGCTATGGCTACACCTTC.

This clonotype was seen many times. The chain combines TRBV9 with TRBJ2-2, with 14 bases that match TRBD2. Germline assignment: CDR1 SGDLS and CDR2 YYNGEE. The V segment lost 2 bases and the J segment 1 base; nucleotides outside the gene matches: 10. This CDR3 is 20 amino acids long. The CDR3, as DNA: TGTGCCAGCAGCGTGGACGTCGGACTAGCGGGGGGACTGAACACCGGGGAGCTGTTTTTT. This gives the protein CASSVDVGLAGGLNTGELFF.

A few counts support this clonotype. J is TRBJ2-4 and V is TRBV6-1; no firm D call. The ends were cut back, 4 bases at V and 0 bases at J, with 16 bases in the middle. The CDR3 consists of 17 residues. Germline assignment: CDR1 MNHNS and CDR2 SASEGT. The CDR3 coding sequence is TGTGCCAGCAGTGCAACCGACACCGTTCTAGCCAAAAACATTCAGTACTTC. Its protein product is CASSATDTVLAKNIQYF.

The V call is TRBV7-3, the J call TRBJ2-1; D ambiguous. V dropped 3 bases and J dropped 5 bases, with 11 bases sitting between them. This CDR3 contains 14 residues. Germline V CDR1 and CDR2: SGHTA, FQGTGA. The CDR3 DNA sequence: TGTGCCAGCAGCTTCAAGACCAATGACAATGAGCAGTTCTTC. Its protein is CASSFKTNDNEQFF.

This clonotype was counted only a few times. The gene calls are TRBV29-1 and TRBJ1-2; D is ambiguous. CDR3 size: 13 residues. CDR1 and CDR2 from the germline V gene are SQVTM and ANQGSEA. V lost 2 bases to trimming and J lost 4 bases, with 11 bases between them. The CDR3 spells CSVEKNQFYGYTF. The CDR3 nucleotides are TGCAGCGTTGAAAAAAATCAGTTCTATGGCTACACCTTC. Combining the CDR3 with reference TRBV29-1 and TRBJ1-2 gives the whole variable domain SAVISQKPSRDICQRGTSLTIQCQVDSQVTMMFWYRQQPGQSLTLIATANQGSEATYESGFVIDKFPISRPNLTFSTLTVSNMSPEDSSIYLCSVEKNQFYGYTFGSGTRLTVV.

This clonotype occurred many times. The rearrangement uses TRBV3-1 and TRBJ2-5; TRBD2 might be the D (5 bases). The V gene's germline CDR1 is LGHDT and CDR2 YNNKEL (reference sequence). The V end was cut by 3 bases, the J end by 2 bases, with 10 bases between. CDR3 size: 14 residues. DNA of the CDR3: TGTGCCAGCAGCCACGGACTCGGGCAAGAGACCCAGTACTTC. This gives the protein CASSHGLGQETQYF.

As to this clonotype: The junction shows a germline mismatch at one end, possibly a read error. The genes are TRBV27 and TRBJ1-1; D is unclear. The CDR3 extends over 12 amino acids. CDR1 and CDR2 from the germline V gene are MNHEY and SMNVEV (reference sequence). The CDR3 DNA follows: TGTGCCGGCAGTCCAGGGAACACTGAAGCTTTCTTT. Protein sequence: CAGSPGNTEAFF.

In its sample, this clonotype was seen many times. This CDR3 is CRADITDTQYF. Written as DNA, the CDR3 is TGCAGGGCCGACATTACCGATACGCAGTATTTT. The chain is built from TRBV20-1 and TRBJ2-3; D gene uncertain. Germline CDR1 is DFQATT and CDR2 is SNEGSKA (reference sequence). The CDR3 covers 11 residues.

This clonotype has ten or more counts. This chain uses TRBV3-1 with TRBJ1-2; a possible D gene is TRBD1 (5 bases). The V end lost 0 bases, the J end lost 4 bases, and 12 bases lay between the germline ends. There are 15 residues in the CDR3. Germline CDR1 is LGHDT and CDR2 is YNNKEL (reference sequence). As DNA, the CDR3 is TGTGCCAGCAGCCAAGAACAGGAGTCCCTCTATGGCTACACCTTC. Its protein is CASSQEQESLYGYTF.

This clonotype was counted ten times or more. This chain joins TRBV3-1 and TRBJ1-1; 9 bases match TRBD1. The V and J ends lost 1 base and 1 base, in that order; junction bases with no gene match: 4. CDR1 and CDR2 (germline): LGHDT, YNNKEL (reference sequence). This CDR3 is built from 16 residues. The CDR3 nucleotides read TGTGCCAGCAGCCAAGGCCGGGGACAGGGGAACACTGAAGCTTTCTTT. Amino acid sequence: CASSQGRGQGNTEAFF.

This clonotype was observed many times. The chain joins TRBV2 to TRBJ2-2; tentatively, D is TRBD1 or TRBD2 (5 bases each). This CDR3 contains 15 residues. Trimming shortened V by 1 base and J by 0 bases, and 6 bases separated the two germline ends. The germline gives CDR1 SNHLY, CDR2 FYNNEI. The CDR3 nucleotides read TGTGCCAGCAGTGAAGTGGGACCGAACACCGGGGAGCTGTTTTTT. It yields the protein CASSEVGPNTGELFF.

At least ten counts were recorded for this clonotype. The CDR3 here is CASSSGGRAEETQYF. The CDR3 nucleotides read TGTGCCAGCAGTTCGGGGGGCAGGGCGGAGGAGACCCAGTACTTC. This chain uses TRBV12-3 or TRBV12-4 with TRBJ2-5; tentative D call: TRBD2 (7 bases). The CDR3 covers 15 residues. Trimming took 4 bases from V and 5 from J, leaving 17 bases between them.

This clonotype was counted many times. The chain is built from TRBV7-9 and TRBJ2-2; 8 nucleotides align to TRBD1. CDR1 and CDR2 (germline): SEHNR, FQNEAQ (reference sequence). J was trimmed by 2 bases and V by 5 bases; bases with no gene match: 7. The length of the CDR3 is 16 residues. The CDR3 loop reads CASSVHRGTNTGELFF. The CDR3 DNA is TGTGCCAGCAGCGTCCACAGGGGGACCAACACCGGGGAGCTGTTTTTT.

This clonotype was found a few times. V and J are TRBV24-1 and TRBJ2-5; D is perhaps TRBD1 (5 bases). The CDR3 contains 11 residues. Trimming left V 4 bases short and J 6 bases short, with 5 bases between. CDR1 and CDR2 from the germline V gene are KGHDR and SFDVKD. The DNA of the CDR3 is TGTGCCACCAGTGAGGGGCAGACCCAGTACTTC. It translates to CATSEGQTQYF.

The DNA of the CDR3 is TGTGCCAGCAGTCCGTACACCTACAATGAGCAGTTCTTC. It is translated as CASSPYTYNEQFF. The chain combines TRBV27 with TRBJ2-1; D gene uncertain. V lost 5 bases and J lost 2, with 7 bases in between. CDR3 length: 13 amino acids. Germline values: CDR1 MNHEY, CDR2 SMNVEV (reference sequence).